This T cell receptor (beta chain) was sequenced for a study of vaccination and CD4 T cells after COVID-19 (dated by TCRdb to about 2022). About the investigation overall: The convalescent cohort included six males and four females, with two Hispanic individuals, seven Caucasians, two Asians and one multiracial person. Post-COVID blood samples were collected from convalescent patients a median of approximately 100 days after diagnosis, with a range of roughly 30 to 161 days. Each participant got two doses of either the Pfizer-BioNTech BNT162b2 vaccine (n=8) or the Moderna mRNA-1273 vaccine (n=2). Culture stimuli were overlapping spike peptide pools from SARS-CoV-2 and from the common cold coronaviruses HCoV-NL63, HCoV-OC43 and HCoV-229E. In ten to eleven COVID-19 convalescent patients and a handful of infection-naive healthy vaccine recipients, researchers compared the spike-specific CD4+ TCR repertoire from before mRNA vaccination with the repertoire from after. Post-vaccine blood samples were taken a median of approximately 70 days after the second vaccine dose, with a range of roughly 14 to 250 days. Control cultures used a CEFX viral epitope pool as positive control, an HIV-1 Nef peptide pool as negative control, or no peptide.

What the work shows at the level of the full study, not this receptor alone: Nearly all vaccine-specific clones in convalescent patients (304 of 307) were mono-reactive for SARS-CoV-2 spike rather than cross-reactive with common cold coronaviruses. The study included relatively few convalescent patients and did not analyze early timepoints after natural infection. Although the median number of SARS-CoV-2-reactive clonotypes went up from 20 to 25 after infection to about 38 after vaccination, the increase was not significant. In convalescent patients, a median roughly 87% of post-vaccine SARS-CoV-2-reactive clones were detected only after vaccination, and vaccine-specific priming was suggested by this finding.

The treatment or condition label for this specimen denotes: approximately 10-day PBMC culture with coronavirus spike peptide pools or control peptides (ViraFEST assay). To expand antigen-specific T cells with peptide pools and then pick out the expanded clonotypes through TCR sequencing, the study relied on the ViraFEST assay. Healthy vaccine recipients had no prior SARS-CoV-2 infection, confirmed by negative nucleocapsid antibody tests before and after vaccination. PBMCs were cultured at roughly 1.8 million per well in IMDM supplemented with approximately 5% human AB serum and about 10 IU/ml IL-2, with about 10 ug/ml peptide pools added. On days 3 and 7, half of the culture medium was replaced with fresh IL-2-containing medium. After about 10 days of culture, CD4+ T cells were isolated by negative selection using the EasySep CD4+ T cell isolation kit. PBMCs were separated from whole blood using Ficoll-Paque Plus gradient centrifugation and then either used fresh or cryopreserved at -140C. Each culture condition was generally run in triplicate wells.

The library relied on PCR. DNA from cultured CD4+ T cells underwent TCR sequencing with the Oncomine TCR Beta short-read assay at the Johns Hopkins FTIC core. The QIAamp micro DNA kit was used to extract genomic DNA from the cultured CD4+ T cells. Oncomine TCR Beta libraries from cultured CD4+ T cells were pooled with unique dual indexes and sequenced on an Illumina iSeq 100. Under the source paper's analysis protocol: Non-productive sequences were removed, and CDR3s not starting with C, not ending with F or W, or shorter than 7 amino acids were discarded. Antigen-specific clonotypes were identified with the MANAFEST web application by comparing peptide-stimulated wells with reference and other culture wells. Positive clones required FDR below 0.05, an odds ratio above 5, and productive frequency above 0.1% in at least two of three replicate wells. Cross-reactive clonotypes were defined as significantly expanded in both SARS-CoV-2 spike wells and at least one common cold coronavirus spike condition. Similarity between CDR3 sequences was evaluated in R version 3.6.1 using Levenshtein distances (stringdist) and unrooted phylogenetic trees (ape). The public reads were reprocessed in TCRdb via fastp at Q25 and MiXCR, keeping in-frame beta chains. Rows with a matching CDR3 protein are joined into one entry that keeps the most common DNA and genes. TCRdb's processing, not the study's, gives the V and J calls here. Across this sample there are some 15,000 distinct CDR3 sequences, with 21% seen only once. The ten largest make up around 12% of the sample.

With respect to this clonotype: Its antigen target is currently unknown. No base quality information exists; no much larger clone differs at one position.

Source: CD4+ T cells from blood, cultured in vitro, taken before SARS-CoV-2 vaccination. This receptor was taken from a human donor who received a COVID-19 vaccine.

The CDR3 region has the sequence CASSLGWRAGGQETQYF. Read as DNA, the sequence is TGCGCCAGCAGCTTGGGGTGGCGAGCGGGGGGCCAAGAGACCCAGTACTTC. This chain joins TRBV5-1 to TRBJ2-5, and 9 bases in between align with TRBD2. Looking up the germline V gene yields CDR1 SGHRS and CDR2 YFSETQ. Measured from the cysteine to the phenylalanine, the CDR3 is 17 residues long. Just CDR3 DNA is preserved here, 51 bases in frame from base 1. V trim: 0 bases; J trim: 1 base; unmatched bases: 7.